A selection of T cell receptor beta chains follows, all from one sample in a study of blood T cells in healthy people across ages. TCRdb passed the 5' RACE reads through MiXCR, listing each CDR3 protein once. The table shows roughly 800,000 distinct CDR3 sequences, with 20% to 25% occurring only once. The sample was also linked to a second study, of T cells of mothers and their children.

The sequencing input was blood. These receptors originate from a boy aged 5-17 years in good health. Both conserved end residues are part of each CDR3. A D gene is named only where the DNA matches it firmly. Expanded clones are given a class, and other clones once, few, many or no size at all.

many,TRBJ2-1,TRBD2,TRBV7-8,CASSLVGGAYEQFF,TGTGCCAGCAGCTTAGTCGGGGGGGCCTATGAGCAGTTCTTC
NA,TRBJ2-1,TRBD2,TRBV20-1,CSAWNLAANYNEQFF,TGCAGTGCCTGGAACCTAGCGGCAAACTACAATGAGCAGTTCTTC
few,TRBJ2-1,NA,TRBV6-5,CASSARGNEQFF,TGTGCCAGCTCCGCCCGGGGGAATGAGCAGTTCTTC
once,TRBJ2-3,NA,TRBV20-1,CSARANGADTQYF,TGCAGTGCTAGAGCCAATGGGGCAGATACGCAGTATTTT
few,TRBJ2-5,TRBD1,TRBV6-6,CASSYLQGGSETQYF,TGTGCCAGCAGTTACTTGCAAGGGGGCTCCGAGACCCAGTACTTC
few,TRBJ1-1,NA,TRBV12-3/TRBV12-4,CASSLGRKNTEAFF,TGTGCCAGCAGTTTGGGGAGAAAGAACACTGAAGCTTTCTTT
NA,TRBJ1-1,NA,TRBV7-2,CASSSQGSWTIVTEAFF,TGTGCCAGCAGCTCACAGGGTTCTTGGACGATAGTGACTGAAGCTTTCTTT
NA,TRBJ2-5,TRBD1,TRBV20-1,CSAHKQGAWETQYF,TGCAGTGCCCACAAGCAGGGGGCATGGGAGACCCAGTACTTC
NA,TRBJ2-5,NA,TRBV10-3,CAISEGGQGETQYF,TGTGCCATCAGTGAGGGGGGGCAGGGAGAGACCCAGTACTTC
NA,TRBJ2-7,NA,TRBV20-1,CSARTQGERYEQYF,TGCAGTGCTAGAACACAGGGAGAGAGGTACGAGCAGTACTTC
few,TRBJ2-1,NA,TRBV3-1,CASSHASQTLFNNEQFF,TGTGCCAGCAGCCACGCCTCCCAGACATTATTTAATAATGAGCAGTTCTTC
many,TRBJ2-5,TRBD1,TRBV6-6,CASSYRDRQETQYF,TGTGCCAGCAGTTACCGGGACAGGCAAGAGACCCAGTACTTC
NA,TRBJ1-4,TRBD1,TRBV27,CASRNRGATNEKLFF,TGTGCCAGCAGGAACAGGGGTGCGACTAATGAAAAACTGTTTTTT
few,TRBJ2-1,NA,TRBV18,CASSNRYNEQFF,TGTGCCAGCTCAAACAGGTACAATGAGCAGTTCTTC
NA,TRBJ2-2,NA,TRBV9,CASDHANTGELFF,TGTGCCAGCGATCACGCGAACACCGGGGAGCTGTTTTTT
few,TRBJ1-4,TRBD1,TRBV12-3/TRBV12-4,CASSAKPDRVNGKLFF,TGTGCCAGCAGTGCTAAGCCGGACAGGGTAAATGGAAAACTGTTTTTT
few,TRBJ2-7,TRBD2,TRBV5-1,CASSGPTSDRFF,TGCGCCAGCAGCGGCCCGACTAGCGATCGGTTCTTC
NA,TRBJ1-1,NA,TRBV6-2/TRBV6-3,CASSYSTRDGNTEAFF,TGTGCCAGCAGTTACTCGACCCGGGACGGGAACACTGAAGCTTTCTTT
few,TRBJ1-1,NA,TRBV30,CAWSVGRGGEAFF,TGTGCCTGGAGTGTTGGGAGGGGGGGTGAAGCTTTCTTT
NA,TRBJ2-1,NA,TRBV6-5,CASSPQGNEQLF,TGTGCCAGCAGCCCACAGGGTAATGAGCAGCTCTTC
NA,TRBJ1-3,NA,TRBV4-3,CASSQGRGGGNTIYF,TGCGCCAGCAGCCAAGGCCGAGGAGGAGGGAACACCATATATTTT
NA,TRBJ1-5,NA,TRBV30,CACKGGNSNQPQHF,TGTGCCTGCAAGGGGGGAAATAGCAATCAGCCCCAGCATTTT
few,TRBJ2-1,TRBD2,TRBV28,CASSPFRGGYYNEQFF,TGTGCCAGCAGTCCATTCCGGGGGGGCTACTACAATGAGCAGTTCTTC
NA,TRBJ2-5,NA,TRBV6-5,CASSLQRSGTQYF,TGTGCCAGCAGTTTACAGAGGTCGGGGACCCAGTACTTC
NA,TRBJ2-3,NA,TRBV15,CATQGVGTDTQYF,TGTGCCACCCAGGGCGTTGGCACAGATACGCAGTATTTT
once,TRBJ2-1,NA,TRBV20-1,CSASQGTSSYNEQFF,TGCAGTGCTAGCCAGGGGACGAGCTCCTACAATGAGCAGTTCTTC
few,TRBJ1-1,TRBD1,TRBV10-3,CAISGTPGQPNTEAFF,TGTGCCATCAGTGGGACCCCGGGACAGCCTAACACTGAAGCTTTCTTT
NA,TRBJ2-3,NA,TRBV20-1,CSAKGVRYLTDTQYF,TGCAGTGCCAAGGGCGTGCGGTACCTCACAGATACGCAGTATTTT
few,TRBJ1-4,NA,TRBV9,CASSEGVLFGEKLFF,TGTGCCAGCAGCGAAGGGGTCCTCTTTGGGGAAAAACTGTTTTTT
few,TRBJ2-5,NA,TRBV20-1,CSARVASEETQYF,TGCAGTGCTAGAGTGGCTAGCGAGGAGACCCAGTACTTC
many,TRBJ2-5,NA,TRBV11-2,CASSPTQGRRVETQYF,TGTGCCAGCAGCCCTACTCAGGGGCGTAGGGTTGAGACCCAGTACTTC
NA,TRBJ2-2,TRBD1,TRBV7-2,CASSSPNPGGANGELFF,TGTGCCAGCAGCTCACCTAACCCAGGGGGCGCGAACGGGGAGCTGTTTTTT
NA,TRBJ2-1,NA,TRBV5-1,CASSFSTAGEQFF,TGCGCCAGCAGCTTTAGCACCGCCGGAGAGCAGTTCTTC
NA,TRBJ2-3,TRBD2,TRBV6-5,CASSIAGVTDTQYF,TGTGCCAGCAGTATAGCGGGGGTGACAGATACGCAGTATTTT
NA,TRBJ2-7,NA,TRBV28,CASSARTEQYF,TGTGCCAGCAGTGCTAGGACCGAGCAGTACTTC
NA,TRBJ2-1,NA,TRBV11-2,CASSGTTSYNEQFF,TGTGCCAGCAGCGGCACGACTAGTTACAATGAGCAGTTCTTC
few,TRBJ2-7,NA,TRBV4-1,CASSQEGTREQYF,TGCGCCAGCAGCCAAGAAGGGACACGGGAGCAGTACTTC
few,TRBJ2-7,TRBD2,TRBV20-1,CSPLAGGIYEQYF,TGCAGTCCTTTAGCGGGAGGGATTTACGAGCAGTACTTC
few,TRBJ2-1,NA,TRBV4-3,CASSQDYRGARNEQFF,TGCGCCAGCAGCCAAGATTACCGGGGGGCCAGAAATGAGCAGTTCTTC
many,TRBJ2-5,TRBD1,TRBV11-2,CASSGTVETQYF,TGTGCCAGCAGCGGGACAGTAGAGACCCAGTACTTC
few,TRBJ2-5,NA,TRBV9,CASSPWVGDQETQYF,TGTGCCAGCAGCCCCTGGGTCGGGGATCAAGAGACCCAGTACTTC
few,TRBJ1-5,NA,TRBV6-6,CASSYFGNQPQHF,TGTGCCAGCAGTTACTTTGGGAATCAGCCCCAGCATTTT
NA,TRBJ2-5,NA,TRBV7-2,CTSSAGHAPETQYF,TGTACCAGCAGCGCAGGTCACGCCCCTGAGACCCAGTACTTC
NA,TRBJ2-7,TRBD1,TRBV4-1,CASSQVMGQGSYEQYF,TGCGCCAGCAGCCAAGTGATGGGACAGGGCTCCTACGAGCAGTACTTC
NA,TRBJ2-5,NA,TRBV7-2,CASSSRGPMYQETQYF,TGTGCCAGCAGCTCTCGGGGACCGATGTACCAAGAGACCCAGTACTTC